The T cell receptor beta chain described here comes from a study of blood T cells in healthy people across ages. CDR1 and CDR2 from the germline V gene are KGHDR and SFDVKD. CDR3 length: 16 residues. Unmatched junction bases numbered 11, after V lost 4 bases and J lost 4 bases. The authors ran a second PCR of 7 to 11 cycles using a sample-barcoded 5' primer and a J-beta primer mix. Using its own MiXCR run on the 5' RACE reads, TCRdb lists one record per CDR3 protein. The profile shows 450,000 to 700,000 distinct CDR3 sequences, 25% to 30% of them singletons. The clonotype comes from a woman in her seventies in good health. The chain recombines TRBV24-1 with TRBJ2-5; 7 bases are a match to TRBD2. Sequenced material: blood. CDR3 nucleotide sequence: TGTGCCACCAGTGAGGGCGGGACTACCGGCCCAGAGACCCAGTACTTC. This sequence encodes CATSEGGTTGPETQYF.